This T cell receptor (beta chain) was observed in a study of liver allograft versus peripheral blood T cells. Study as a whole: Repertoires of T cell receptors in transplanted livers were compared with recipients' peripheral blood repertoires.

This clonotype was observed a handful of times. Its antigen is undetermined. Study-wide results and limits: Repertoires found inside liver allografts reportedly differed from T cell receptor repertoires in peripheral blood.

Germline CDR1 is DFQATT and CDR2 is SNEGSKA (reference sequence). The CDR3 has 14 amino acids. Trimming at V came to 1 base and at J to 3 bases, leaving 5 bases not matched to a gene. TCRdb analysed the reads with MiXCR anew, one entry per CDR3 protein. The table has roughly 14,000 distinct CDR3 sequences, approximately 20% seen once. The sequence was collected from a human patient who had a liver transplant. Some T cells here may be from the graft donor. J is TRBJ2-7 and V is TRBV20-1, with 8 nucleotides matching TRBD2. In DNA form, the CDR3 reads TGCAGTGCTAGAGCCGTTAGCGGGGTCTACGAGCAGTACTTC. It translates to CSARAVSGVYEQYF.